Listed below are T cell receptor beta chains from one sample, sequenced in a study of blood T cell repertoires in COVID-19. The repertoire was sequenced with immunoSEQ multiplex PCR; TCRdb's copy has only in-frame clones and lacks some. The table records about 130,000 clones, approximately 90% of them present only once. The sequencing input was peripheral blood. Receptors were obtained from a man between 50 and 59 years old with COVID-19, enrolled during active disease. CDR3s include the opening cysteine and the closing phenylalanine or tryptophan. The order of the fields is J gene, V gene, D gene, CDR3 DNA, CDR3 protein. D genes are given only for firm matches.

j_call: TRBJ2-1
v_call: TRBV5-1
d_call: TRBD1
cdr3_nt: TGCGCCAGCAAAATGACAGGGGGTCGGGATGAGCAGTTCTTC
cdr3_aa: CASKMTGGRDEQFF

j_call: TRBJ2-7
v_call: TRBV15
d_call: -
cdr3_nt: TGTGCCACCAGCACCAGGCTCGGGATTTACGAGCAGTACTTC
cdr3_aa: CATSTRLGIYEQYF

j_call: TRBJ1-1
v_call: TRBV30
d_call: -
cdr3_nt: TGTGCCTCCACCCGACAGGAGAACACTGAAGCTTTCTTT
cdr3_aa: CASTRQENTEAFF

j_call: TRBJ1-1
v_call: TRBV6-2/TRBV6-3
d_call: TRBD1
cdr3_nt: TGTGCCAGCAGTCCGGAGGGACAGGGGACGGGTGAAGCTTTCTTT
cdr3_aa: CASSPEGQGTGEAFF

j_call: TRBJ2-7
v_call: TRBV10-1
d_call: TRBD1
cdr3_nt: TGCGCCAGCAGTGGTCGGACAGGGGGCGCGTACGAGCAGTACTTC
cdr3_aa: CASSGRTGGAYEQYF

j_call: TRBJ2-3
v_call: TRBV11-2
d_call: -
cdr3_nt: TGTGCCAGCAGCTCTACAGGTGTAGATACGCAGTATTTT
cdr3_aa: CASSSTGVDTQYF

j_call: TRBJ2-3
v_call: TRBV7-2
d_call: TRBD2
cdr3_nt: TGTGCCAGCGCGGCGGGAGATCGTACAGATACGCAGTATTTT
cdr3_aa: CASAAGDRTDTQYF

j_call: TRBJ1-1
v_call: TRBV29-1
d_call: -
cdr3_nt: TGCAGCGTTCGGGTCATGAACACTGAAGCTTTCTTT
cdr3_aa: CSVRVMNTEAFF

j_call: TRBJ1-3
v_call: TRBV7-2
d_call: TRBD1
cdr3_nt: TGTGCCAGCAGTCGAACAGGGGGGCCTGGAAACACCATATATTTT
cdr3_aa: CASSRTGGPGNTIYF

j_call: TRBJ2-1
v_call: TRBV9
d_call: TRBD2
cdr3_nt: TGTGCCAGCAGCGCCGGCGGGACTAGCGCGTACAATGAGCAGTTCTTC
cdr3_aa: CASSAGGTSAYNEQFF

j_call: TRBJ1-5
v_call: TRBV11-2
d_call: TRBD1
cdr3_nt: TGTGCCAGCAGCCCGGGGACAGGGTCATGGCAGCCCCAGCATTTT
cdr3_aa: CASSPGTGSWQPQHF